This T cell receptor (beta chain) was found in a study of T cells in Graves' hyperthyroidism and ophthalmopathy. V lost 4 bases to trimming and J lost 2 bases, with 9 bases between them. The CDR3 loop spans 13 amino acids. CDR1 and CDR2 from the germline V gene are SNHLY and FYNNEI. In this sample, this clonotype turned up many times. TCR beta CDR3 region amplification was performed from RNA transcripts. Initially, a first-round RT-PCR of the TCR CDR3 employed the HTBI primer set. TCRdb reprocessed the multiplex PCR reads via MiXCR and lists one record per CDR3 protein. The table includes 390,000 or so distinct CDR3 sequences, 14% to 15% detected once.

The chain recombines TRBV2 with TRBJ2-7, with D perhaps assigned TRBD1 or TRBD2 (5 bases each). The sequence derives from a man aged 18 to 30 with Graves' ophthalmopathy. Sequenced: blood. The CDR3 loop is CASSGDVAYEQYF. CDR3 sequence (DNA): TGTGCCAGCAGTGGGGACGTTGCCTACGAGCAGTACTTC.